This TCR beta chain was captured by sequencing in a study of read filtering for tumor transcriptome and immune sequencing. The CDR3 sequence is 13 residues long. Looked up from germline, CDR1 is DFQATT and CDR2 is SNEGSKA (reference sequence). V lost 3 bases and J lost 2, with 8 bases in between. This clonotype has just a few counts. The library was built from around 0.4 ug RNA with molecular barcoded adaptors for alpha/delta and beta/gamma chains. MiXCR, applied by TCRdb to the reads, yields one record per CDR3 protein. The repertoire holds about 38,000 distinct CDR3 sequences, with 14% as singletons.

Specimen: a population of CD138-negative cells sorted from bone marrow. The rearrangement uses TRBV20-1 and TRBJ1-5; no firm D call. The TCR comes from a donor aged 40 or over with multiple myeloma. The CDR3 DNA is TGCAGTGCTAGGTCGCATGGCAATCAGCCCCAGCATTTT. Protein: CSARSHGNQPQHF.